The next 8 T cell receptor beta chains were all read from a single sample in a study of cytomegalovirus exposure and HLA in healthy donors. PCR was performed using 60 Vbeta and 13 Jbeta primers. Clones were sequenced by immunoSEQ multiplex PCR, and TCRdb holds only the in-frame ones, with some missing. The sample has under 90,000 clones; less than 80% are singletons. The sample comprised PBMCs. The receptors stem from a woman aged 40-49 years in good health and CMV-seronegative.

This CDR3 is CASSQDGLGAGAISYEQYF. Here the CDR3 DNA reads TGCGCCAGCAGCCAAGATGGTCTCGGAGCGGGGGCCATCTCCTACGAGCAGTACTTC. This chain joins TRBV4-1 and TRBJ2-7; 8 nucleotides align to TRBD2. The V gene end was trimmed by 0 bases and the J gene end by 0 bases; junction bases not matched to a gene: 13. Germline assignment: CDR1 MGHRA and CDR2 YSYEKL. This CDR3 contains 19 residues.

The V gene is TRBV7-8, the J gene TRBJ2-1; D is unclear. Germline values: CDR1 SGHVS, CDR2 FQNEAQ. The V gene lost 0 bases and the J gene lost 5 bases, with 5 bases spanning the gap. The CDR3 has 13 amino acids. CDR3 nucleotide sequence: TGTGCCAGCAGCTTAGCAGCGCACAATGAGCAGTTCTTC. Translation: CASSLAAHNEQFF.

V usage is TRBV5-1 and J usage is TRBJ2-2, with TRBD2 identical over 8 bases. The CDR3 is 15 amino acids. From germline, CDR1 is SGHRS and CDR2 YFSETQ. V was clipped by 5 bases and J by 5 bases; unmatched bases: 8. In nucleotides, the CDR3 is TGCGCCAGCAGTCGAAGCGGGGGAGAGACCGGGGAGCTGTTTTTT. Translated, it gives CASSRSGGETGELFF.

This chain joins TRBV27 and TRBJ1-4; D remains unclear. CDR1 and CDR2 from the germline V gene are MNHEY and SMNVEV (reference sequence). V lost 5 bases and J 5 bases, leaving 9 bases between the germline ends. This CDR3 contains 13 residues. The CDR3 sequence is CASSIQQNEKLFF. CDR3 bases: TGTGCCAGCAGTATACAGCAAAATGAAAAACTGTTTTTT.

The chain carries TRBV29-1 and TRBJ2-2; 7 bases match TRBD2. Germline V lookup: CDR1 SQVTM, CDR2 ANQGSEA. The length of the CDR3 is 14 residues. The V segment lost 5 bases and the J segment 2 bases; nucleotides outside the gene matches: 5. CDR3 loop: CSVPGTINTGELFF. In nucleotides, the CDR3 is TGCAGCGTTCCCGGGACTATTAACACCGGGGAGCTGTTTTTT.

The CDR3 nucleotides read TGTGCCAGCAGCTTAGAGCGGGGTATAGAACTGTTTTTT. Translation gives CASSLERGIELFF. The chain joins TRBV11-2 to TRBJ1-4; D remains ambiguous. This CDR3 contains 13 residues. V lost 0 bases and J lost 12, with 11 bases in between. Germline CDR1 SGHAT, CDR2 FQNNGV.

The V gene is TRBV28, the J gene TRBJ2-1, with TRBD2 matching 8 bases. Germline V gives CDR1 MDHEN, CDR2 SYDVKM. CDR3 length: 15 amino acids. V was pared by 2 bases and J by 2 bases, with 2 bases of the junction left unmatched. The CDR3 DNA is TGTGCCAGCAGTTTAACGGGAGGGACCTACAATGAGCAGTTCTTC. Translating gives CASSLTGGTYNEQFF.

The rearrangement joins TRBV6-6 to TRBJ1-1, with D tentatively TRBD1 (5 bases). This CDR3 comprises 14 residues. V was shortened by 5 bases and J by 5 bases, with 15 bases between the two germline ends. The germline CDR1 and CDR2 sequences are MNHNY and SVGAGI (reference sequence). The CDR3 DNA reads TGTGCCAGCAGTGGGTTGAGACAGACAACTGAAGCTTTCTTT. Translated: CASSGLRQTTEAFF.